These 13 T cell receptor beta chains share one sample of origin, sequenced in a study of blood T cell repertoires in COVID-19 (dated by TCRdb to the early 2020s). Libraries were prepared through the immunoSEQ multiplex PCR assay. TCRdb stores this immuneACCESS table with in-frame sequences only. Part of the clones is absent; in the studies checked, under half of the shortfall reflects unresolved V genes, and no reason is known for the rest. For this sample the table gives roughly 100,000 clones, of which 82% were detected only once. The ten largest clonotypes hold around a sixth of the sample. Sequences were obtained from peripheral blood. The receptors were sampled from a man at least 80 years old with acute or convalescent COVID-19.

The CDR3 sequence is CSAARPTGPHEQYF. DNA for the CDR3: TGCAGCGCCGCTAGACCGACAGGGCCCCACGAGCAGTACTTC. The chain couples TRBV29-1 to TRBJ2-7; 7 bases align to TRBD1. Germline CDR1 reads SQVTM; CDR2 reads ANQGSEA. The CDR3 totals 14 residues. V shed 7 bases, J shed 5 bases, and the junction held 14 bases outside the gene matches.

This clone was recorded a few times. The genes are TRBV28 and TRBJ1-5; D may be TRBD1 (6 bases). Germline CDR1 and CDR2: MDHEN and SYDVKM. The CDR3 is 15 amino acids. The V gene lost 2 bases and the J gene lost 3 bases, with 11 bases spanning the gap. The CDR3 DNA sequence: TGTGCCAGCAGTTTAGGGGGACACAACAATCAGCCCCAGCATTTT. This translates into CASSLGGHNNQPQHF.

This chain links TRBV19 with TRBJ1-5; TRBD1 matches 9 bases. Germline V gene lookup returns CDR1 LNHDA and CDR2 SQIVND (reference sequence). There are 19 residues in the CDR3. Germline trimming cut 6 bases from V and 0 bases from J; bases unmatched to any gene: 15. The CDR3 DNA sequence: TGTGCCAGTAGCACCTTGGGGGGACAGGGCACCTCTAGCAATCAGCCCCAGCATTTT. Its translation is CASSTLGGQGTSSNQPQHF. The full variable domain, rest sourced from reference TRBV19 and TRBJ1-5, is DGGITQSPKYLFRKEGQNVTLSCEQNLNHDAMYWYRQDPGQGLRLIYYSQIVNDFQKGDIAEGYSVSREKKESFPLTVTSAQKNPTAFYLCASSTLGGQGTSSNQPQHFGDGTRLSIL.

J is TRBJ2-7 and V is TRBV3-1 (or the pseudogene TRBV3-2); TRBD2 matches at 10 bases. Germline V gene data show CDR1 as LGHDT and CDR2 as YNNKEL (reference sequence). J was trimmed by 4 bases and V by 5 bases; bases with no gene match: 8. The CDR3 length is 15 residues. CDR3 protein: CASSFGLAEQYEQYF. The CDR3, as DNA: TGTGCCAGCAGCTTTGGACTAGCGGAGCAATACGAGCAGTACTTC.

This chain uses TRBV14 with TRBJ1-1, with 8 bases identical to TRBD1. Per the germline V gene, CDR1 is SGHDN and CDR2 is FVKESK. Germline trimming cut 4 bases from V and 2 bases from J; bases unmatched to any gene: 6. The CDR3 has 15 amino acids. CDR3 DNA sequence: TGTGCCAGCAGCCCAAGACAGGGGCAAAACACTGAAGCTTTCTTT. This sequence encodes CASSPRQGQNTEAFF.

In DNA form, the CDR3 reads TGCAGCGCGGGACTACCTCAAGAGACCCAGTACTTC. Its translation: CSAGLPQETQYF. This chain connects TRBV29-1 to TRBJ2-5; TRBD2 agrees at 7 bases. V lost 7 bases, J lost 2 bases, and 4 bases stayed unmatched. The germline gives CDR1 SQVTM, CDR2 ANQGSEA. CDR3 length: 12 amino acids.

This chain links TRBV28 with TRBJ1-5, with unresolved D. This CDR3 is 13 amino acids long. CDR1 and CDR2 (germline): MDHEN, SYDVKM. The V end lost 6 bases, the J end lost 6 bases, and 12 bases lay between the germline ends. The CDR3 reads CASRFGVSQPQHF. The CDR3 DNA is TGTGCCAGCAGATTCGGTGTGAGTCAGCCCCAGCATTTT.

The chain carries TRBV29-1 and TRBJ2-7; 7 nucleotides line up with TRBD1. Germline trimming cut 4 bases from V and 5 bases from J; bases unmatched to any gene: 11. The CDR3 has 14 residues. Germline V gene lookup returns CDR1 SQVTM and CDR2 ANQGSEA. CDR3 in amino acids: CSVGPTGYGDEQYF. The CDR3 DNA reads as TGCAGCGTTGGGCCGACAGGGTATGGGGACGAGCAGTACTTC.

The V gene is TRBV7-2, the J gene TRBJ1-2; D gene uncertain. Germline CDR1 reads SGHTA; CDR2 reads FQGNSA. Trimming shortened V by 8 bases and J by 2 bases, and 21 bases separated the two germline ends. This CDR3 spans 16 amino acids. Here the CDR3 DNA reads TGTGCCAGCGCCAATGCCCGCGGACTATCGAACTATGGCTACACCTTC. It yields the protein CASANARGLSNYGYTF.

The chain combines TRBV5-1 with TRBJ2-5, with D perhaps matching TRBD1 (6 bases). Trimming shortened V by 4 bases and J by 1 base, and 17 bases separated the two germline ends. The CDR3 spans 16 residues. Germline V gives CDR1 SGHRS, CDR2 YFSETQ. As DNA, the CDR3 is TGCGCCAGCAGCGGAAAACAGGGTTTGTCCCAAGAGACCCAGTACTTC. Translation: CASSGKQGLSQETQYF.

V is TRBV7-8 and J is TRBJ1-5, with unresolved D. Trimming removed 1 base at V and 7 bases at J, with 14 bases between. The germline V gene encodes CDR1 SGHVS and CDR2 FQNEAQ. CDR3 length: 15 amino acids. The CDR3 region is CASSLGRNEGQPQHF. CDR3 nucleotide sequence: TGTGCCAGCAGCTTAGGACGGAATGAGGGCCAGCCCCAGCATTTT.

The chain links TRBV7-2 to TRBJ1-5; D might be TRBD1 (6 bases). This CDR3 has 13 residues. Deletions cut 1 base from V and 11 bases from J, with 12 bases between. CDR1 SGHTA and CDR2 FQGNSA come from the germline V gene. In DNA form, the CDR3 reads TGTGCCAGCAGCTTAGGGGAGGGGGGAACCCAGCATTTT. Translated, it gives CASSLGEGGTQHF.

This clone came up a few times. The chain uses TRBV6-5 and TRBJ2-3; D is possibly TRBD1 (6 bases). CDR3 length: 12 residues. Germline V gene lookup returns CDR1 MNHEY and CDR2 SVGAGI. The V end lost 6 bases, the J end lost 8 bases, and 12 bases lay between the germline ends. CDR3 in amino acids: CASRLQGGTQYF. For the CDR3, the DNA is TGTGCCAGCAGACTACAGGGTGGTACGCAGTATTTT.